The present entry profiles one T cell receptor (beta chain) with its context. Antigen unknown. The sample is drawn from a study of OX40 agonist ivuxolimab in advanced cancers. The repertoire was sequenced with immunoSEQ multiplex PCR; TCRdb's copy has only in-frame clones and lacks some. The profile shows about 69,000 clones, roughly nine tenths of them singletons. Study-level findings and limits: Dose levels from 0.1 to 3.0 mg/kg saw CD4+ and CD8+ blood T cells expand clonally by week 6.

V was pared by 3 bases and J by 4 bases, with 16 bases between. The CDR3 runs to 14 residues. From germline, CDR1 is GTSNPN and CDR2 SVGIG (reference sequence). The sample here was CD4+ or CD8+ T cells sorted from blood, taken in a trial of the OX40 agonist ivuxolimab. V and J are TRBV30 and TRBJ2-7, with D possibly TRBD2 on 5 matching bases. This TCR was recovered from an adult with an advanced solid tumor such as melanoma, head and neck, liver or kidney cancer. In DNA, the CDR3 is TGTGCCTGGAGCTCTGGTGGACTTATATACGAGCAGTACTTC. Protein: CAWSSGGLIYEQYF.